Following are 25 T cell receptor beta chains from one sample sequenced in a study of shared clonotypes between healthy human individuals (dated by TCRdb to the early 2020s). Library construction relied on the immunoSEQ multiplex PCR assay. TCRdb limited this immuneACCESS table to in-frame rearrangements with V and J called. A share of clones is missing; checked studies link under half to unresolved V genes, and the rest is unexplained. The sample has 1,400,000 or so clones on record, 97% to 99% of them singletons. The top ten clones comprise about 0.4% of the sample. Sequenced material: naive CD4+ T cells sorted from blood. The cell subset or site label of this sample denotes: CD45RA+ positively selected. Receptors originate from a man aged 25-45 years in good health.

V gene TRBV5-1 combines with J gene TRBJ2-7, with 11 positions matching TRBD2. J was trimmed by 3 bases and V by 1 base; bases with no gene match: 9. CDR1 SGHRS and CDR2 YFSETQ come from the germline V gene. The CDR3 runs 17 residues. The CDR3 here is CASSLIAGGANNYEQYF. CDR3 bases: TGCGCCAGCAGCTTGATAGCGGGAGGGGCAAATAACTACGAGCAGTACTTC. Using reference TRBV5-1 and TRBJ2-7 for the parts outside the CDR3, the full variable domain is KAGVTQTPRYLIKTRGQQVTLSCSPISGHRSVSWYQQTPGQGLQFLFEYFSETQRNKGNFPGRFSGRQFSNSRSEMNVSTLELGDSALYLCASSLIAGGANNYEQYFGPGTRLTVT.

J is TRBJ2-1 and V is TRBV2; 10 positions match TRBD2. This CDR3 has 14 amino acids. V dropped 5 bases and J dropped 9; count of bases not matched to a gene: 7. CDR1 is SNHLY and CDR2 is FYNNEI in the germline V gene. The CDR3 DNA reads as TGTGCCAGCAGTTATACTAGCGGGACCGCTGAGCAGTTCTTC. Its translation is CASSYTSGTAEQFF. Combining the CDR3 with reference TRBV2 and TRBJ2-1 gives the whole variable domain EPEVTQTPSHQVTQMGQEVILRCVPISNHLYFYWYRQILGQKVEFLVSFYNNEISEKSEIFDDQFSVERPDGSNFTLKIRSTKLEDSAMYFCASSYTSGTAEQFFGPGTRLTVL.

The chain couples TRBV5-5 to TRBJ1-4; the D is unclear. Deletions cut 0 bases from V and 0 bases from J, with 9 bases between. Germline lookup yields CDR1 SGHKS and CDR2 YYEKEE (reference sequence). The CDR3 is made up of 16 amino acids. CDR3 residues: CASSLVGGATNEKLFF. In nucleotides, the CDR3 is TGTGCCAGCAGCTTGGTGGGCGGAGCAACTAATGAAAAACTGTTTTTT.

This clone appeared a single time. The CDR3 loop is CASSENRGLSGYTF. CDR3 in DNA: TGTGCCAGCAGTGAAAACAGGGGTTTAAGTGGCTACACCTTC. The rearrangement joins TRBV6-1 to TRBJ1-2; 7 bases align to TRBD1. Trimming took 2 bases from V and 7 from J; bases not matched to a gene: 7. Germline assignment: CDR1 MNHNS and CDR2 SASEGT. This CDR3 is 14 amino acids long.

The V gene is TRBV10-3, the J gene TRBJ1-2; TRBD1 might be the D (5 bases). The CDR3 runs 11 residues. Germline assignment: CDR1 ENHRY and CDR2 SYGVKD. V lost 8 bases to trimming and J lost 3 bases, with 7 bases between them. The CDR3 DNA is TGTGCCATCCAGGGTGACTATGGCTACACCTTC. As protein: CAIQGDYGYTF.

The chain couples TRBV19 to TRBJ1-2, with TRBD1 identical over 7 bases. There are 15 residues in the CDR3. Germline loops: CDR1 LNHDA, CDR2 SQIVND (reference sequence). V was pared by 3 bases and J by 8 bases, with 12 bases of the junction left unmatched. This CDR3 reads CASSIGPRTGAGYTF. The DNA for the CDR3 is TGTGCCAGTAGTATCGGCCCCCGGACAGGTGCCGGCTACACCTTC.

The chain couples TRBV11-2 to TRBJ2-5, with TRBD1 matching over 7 bases. The CDR3 is made up of 15 amino acids. Germline values: CDR1 SGHAT, CDR2 FQNNGV. V dropped 4 bases and J dropped 2; count of bases not matched to a gene: 7. CDR3 in DNA: TGTGCCAGCAGCTCGATCACAGGGGTTCAAGAGACCCAGTACTTC. It yields the protein CASSSITGVQETQYF.

The chain combines TRBV9 with TRBJ2-1, with 9 nucleotides matching TRBD2. V lost 3 bases and J lost 5; bases outside the gene matches: 6. The CDR3 consists of 15 residues. Germline lookup yields CDR1 SGDLS and CDR2 YYNGEE. This chain's CDR3 is CASSAGLAFNNEQFF. The CDR3 DNA reads as TGTGCCAGCAGCGCAGGACTAGCGTTCAACAATGAGCAGTTCTTC.

CDR3 in amino acids: CASSLRLAYEQYF. Here the CDR3 DNA reads TGTGCCAGCAGCTTAAGACTAGCCTACGAGCAGTACTTC. This chain joins TRBV7-2 and TRBJ2-7; a weak D match, TRBD2 (6 bases). Germline values: CDR1 SGHTA, CDR2 FQGNSA. The CDR3 runs to 13 residues. V was cut by 2 bases and J by 2 bases, with 7 bases left in between.

The chain joins TRBV1 to TRBJ1-5; the table's D call, TRBD1, was not checked against the DNA. TRBV1 constitutes a pseudogene. This CDR3 has 18 residues. CDR3 sequence (DNA): TGCACCAGCAGCCAAGTAACCGGGACAGGGGGTAGCAATCAGCCCCAGCATTTT. Encoded protein: CTSSQVTGTGGSNQPQHF.

V and J are TRBV5-1 and TRBJ2-7, with 10 bases that match TRBD2. This CDR3 region has 15 residues. CDR1 and CDR2 from the germline V gene are SGHRS and YFSETQ. V gave up 4 bases and J gave up 5 bases; unmatched junction bases: 9. In nucleotides, the CDR3 is TGCGCCAGCAGCCTGGGGCCTAGCGGGAGCCACGAGCAGTACTTC. Translated, it gives CASSLGPSGSHEQYF.

The chain links TRBV7-3 to TRBJ1-2, with 7 nucleotides matching TRBD1. Per the germline V gene, CDR1 is SGHTA and CDR2 is FQGTGA. V lost 10 bases, J lost 7 bases, and 12 bases stayed unmatched. The CDR3 loop spans 13 amino acids. CDR3 amino acids: CATSQTGFGGYTF. CDR3 nucleotide sequence: TGTGCCACCTCCCAGACAGGGTTCGGTGGCTACACCTTC. The full variable domain, in which reference TRBV7-3 and TRBJ1-2 provide the parts outside the CDR3, is GAGVSQTPSNKVTEKGKYVELRCDPISGHTALYWYRQSLGQGPEFLIYFQGTGAADDSGLPNDRFFAVRPEGSVSTLKIQRTERGDSAVYLCATSQTGFGGYTFGSGTRLTVV.

V and J are TRBV7-3 and TRBJ2-7; the D gene could be TRBD1 or TRBD2 (6 bases each). The CDR3 is 15 amino acids. The V gene's germline CDR1 is SGHTA and CDR2 FQGTGA. V shed 5 bases and J shed 2 bases, with 16 bases lying between them. The CDR3 loop reads CASSTRGGGPYEQYF. DNA for the CDR3: TGTGCCAGCAGCACCAGGGGTGGAGGGCCCTACGAGCAGTACTTC. Based on the CDR3 plus reference TRBV7-3 and TRBJ2-7, the full variable domain is GAGVSQTPSNKVTEKGKYVELRCDPISGHTALYWYRQSLGQGPEFLIYFQGTGAADDSGLPNDRFFAVRPEGSVSTLKIQRTERGDSAVYLCASSTRGGGPYEQYFGPGTRLTVT.

The rearrangement joins TRBV5-4 to TRBJ2-5; weak D call: TRBD1 (6 bases). Trimming removed 2 bases from V and 4 bases from J, with 15 bases in between. Germline V lookup: CDR1 SGHNT, CDR2 YYREEE (reference sequence). The CDR3 loop spans 15 amino acids. The CDR3 DNA reads as TGTGCCAGCAGCTTACCGGGGCAGGGGAGAGAGACCCAGTACTTC. Encoded protein: CASSLPGQGRETQYF.

This rearrangement joins TRBV29-1 to TRBJ2-2; D is perhaps TRBD1 (5 bases). Germline values: CDR1 SQVTM, CDR2 ANQGSEA. The CDR3 extends over 14 amino acids. The V gene lost 6 bases and the J gene lost 7 bases, with 18 bases spanning the gap. The DNA for the CDR3 is TGCAGCGTCGGAGCTCGAGCTCAGGGCGGGGAGCTGTTTTTT. Amino acids: CSVGARAQGGELFF.

The chain couples TRBV11-2 to TRBJ1-1, with D hard to call. The germline V gene encodes CDR1 SGHAT and CDR2 FQNNGV. V lost 5 bases and J lost 0, with 13 bases in between. The CDR3 extends over 15 amino acids. CDR3 residues: CASSPLWVMNTEAFF. The CDR3 bases are TGTGCCAGCAGCCCTCTATGGGTCATGAACACTGAAGCTTTCTTT.

CDR3 sequence (DNA): TGTGCCAGTAGTACCACCGGCTTTGGGTCCTACGAGCAGTACTTC. This encodes CASSTTGFGSYEQYF. The chain uses TRBV19 and TRBJ2-7; no reliable D call. V lost 4 bases and J 1 base, leaving 14 bases between the germline ends. Germline V gene lookup returns CDR1 LNHDA and CDR2 SQIVND (reference sequence). The CDR3 has 15 residues.

V and J are TRBV6-1 and TRBJ1-1, with D unclear. With 2 bases removed from V and 4 bases from J, the gap between germline ends came to 11 bases. The CDR3 runs to 14 residues. CDR1 is MNHNS and CDR2 is SASEGT in the germline V gene. CDR3: CASSEPVVATEAFF. The DNA of the CDR3 is TGTGCCAGCAGTGAACCAGTGGTAGCCACTGAAGCTTTCTTT.

This chain uses TRBV19 with TRBJ2-2, with 10 bases matching TRBD1. This CDR3 has 15 amino acids. Germline trimming cut 7 bases from V and 4 bases from J; bases unmatched to any gene: 6. CDR1 and CDR2 from the germline V gene are LNHDA and SQIVND (reference sequence). CDR3 amino acids: CASKGTGVGTGELFF. The CDR3 DNA is TGTGCCAGTAAGGGGACAGGGGTTGGCACCGGGGAGCTGTTTTTT.

The genes are TRBV11-3 and TRBJ2-1; D call uncertain. This CDR3 has 13 amino acids. With 6 bases removed from V and 10 bases from J, the gap between germline ends came to 16 bases. Germline values: CDR1 SGHNT, CDR2 YENEEA. The DNA of the CDR3 is TGTGCCAGCAGTCCCTCGCCAATGGGGGAGCAGTTCTTC. This sequence encodes CASSPSPMGEQFF.

For this clone: One end of the junction varies from germline; a read error may be responsible. The gene calls are TRBV2 and TRBJ2-5; D remains ambiguous. This CDR3 has 12 amino acids. Germline-derived CDR1 and CDR2 are SNHLY and FYNNEI. CDR3 sequence: CATSRFQETQYF. CDR3 DNA sequence: TGTGCCACCAGTAGATTCCAAGAGACCCAGTACTTC.

In DNA form, the CDR3 reads TGTGCCAGCAGCTTGACTAGCGGGAGCTCAGAGACCCAGTACTTC. This codes for CASSLTSGSSETQYF. This chain uses TRBV5-4 with TRBJ2-5; 11 bases align to TRBD2. Germline V gene sequence: CDR1 SGHNT, CDR2 YYREEE (reference sequence). This CDR3 spans 15 amino acids. The ends lost 1 base at V and 4 bases at J; junction bases unmatched: 3. Together with reference TRBV5-4 and TRBJ2-5, the CDR3 gives the full variable domain: ETGVTQSPTHLIKTRGQQVTLRCSSQSGHNTVSWYQQALGQGPQFIFQYYREEENGRGNFPPRFSGLQFPNYSSELNVNALELDDSALYLCASSLTSGSSETQYFGPGTRLLVL.

This chain uses TRBV28 with TRBJ2-2; TRBD1 aligns across 9 bases. Germline CDR1 MDHEN, CDR2 SYDVKM. The CDR3 loop spans 14 amino acids. Trimming at V came to 9 bases and at J to 4 bases, leaving 6 bases not matched to a gene. The CDR3 DNA sequence: TGTGCCAGTCTCCCGGGACAGGGCACCGGGGAGCTGTTTTTT. Protein sequence: CASLPGQGTGELFF.

The V and J genes are TRBV12-5 and TRBJ2-1, with D tentatively TRBD2 (6 bases). V was clipped by 0 bases and J by 9 bases, with 18 bases between them. CDR1 is LGHNT and CDR2 is FRNRAP in the germline V gene. CDR3 length equals 16 residues. In nucleotides, the CDR3 is TGTGCTAGTGGTTTGGTACCGGGTAGCGGACACGGTGAGCAGTTCTTC. The encoded protein is CASGLVPGSGHGEQFF.

The chain is built from TRBV15 and TRBJ2-2, with 11 positions matching TRBD1. Losses at the gene ends were 0 bases for V and 5 bases for J; bases not matched to a gene: 8. The CDR3 is 18 residues long. Germline V gene data show CDR1 as LNHNV and CDR2 as YYDKDF (reference sequence). CDR3 residues: CATSRELPGQGVTGELFF. For the CDR3, the DNA is TGTGCCACCAGCAGAGAATTGCCGGGACAGGGGGTTACCGGGGAGCTGTTTTTT.